This T cell receptor beta chain was sequenced during a study of T cells in Graves' hyperthyroidism and ophthalmopathy. CDR1 is MNHEY, CDR2 SVGEGT, per germline. CDR3 size: 17 residues. V dropped 6 bases and J dropped 2; count of bases not matched to a gene: 14. TCR beta CDR3 regions were amplified from RNA. During a first-round RT-PCR of the TCR CDR3, the HTBI primer set was used. TCRdb fed the multiplex PCR reads into MiXCR, producing one record per CDR3 protein. The data contain around 570,000 distinct CDR3 sequences, just under 20% of them seen just once; the ten biggest clones take up approximately 50%. Clinical symptoms, serum thyroxine and TRAb, thyroid ultrasound and orbital computed tomography were used for the diagnoses.

The sample was blood. The chain couples TRBV6-2 or TRBV6-3 to TRBJ2-3; 7 nucleotides match TRBD2. The sequence came from a man aged 35 to 55 with Graves' ophthalmopathy. CDR3 residues: CASSDVLGRGPTDTQYF. In DNA form, the CDR3 reads TGTGCCAGCAGCGACGTACTGGGGAGGGGACCCACAGATACGCAGTATTTT.